This passage covers 9 T cell receptor beta chains from one sample sequenced in a study of blood T cell repertoires in COVID-19. Sequenced by immunoSEQ multiplex PCR; TCRdb stores in-frame clones only, minus some. The table has 140,000 to 150,000 clones, roughly four fifths seen once. Sequenced sample: peripheral blood. The receptors come from a human donor with acute or convalescent COVID-19. The donor label of this sample is uncertain.

About this clone: One end of the junction is discordant with germline, which a read error may explain. This chain joins TRBV29-1 and TRBJ2-7; 9 bases align to TRBD1. CDR1 and CDR2 (germline): SQVTM, ANQGSEA. The CDR3 runs 11 residues. The CDR3 coding sequence is TGCAGCGTTGATCCCCCCCCGGGACAGGGATTC. It codes for CSVDPPPGQGF.

This chain connects TRBV6-6 to TRBJ1-2; D is undetermined. The germline V gene encodes CDR1 MNHNY and CDR2 SVGAGI (reference sequence). The CDR3 is 15 residues long. V shed 2 bases and J shed 2 bases, with 12 bases lying between them. The CDR3 spells CASSYGVEGNYGYTF. The CDR3 nucleotides are TGTGCCAGCAGTTACGGAGTTGAGGGCAACTATGGCTACACCTTC.

The chain uses TRBV2 and TRBJ2-7; D gene ambiguous. Germline values: CDR1 SNHLY, CDR2 FYNNEI. This CDR3 has 14 amino acids. Trimming pared 7 bases from V and 6 bases from J, leaving 19 bases between. The CDR3 coding sequence is TGTGCCAGCATTCCCTCCCGGCAGGTTGGCGAGCAGTACTTC. As protein: CASIPSRQVGEQYF.

The table lists this clone with a few counts. The chain carries TRBV15 and TRBJ1-5, with TRBD1 as a possible D gene (5 bases). Trimming pared 0 bases from V and 6 bases from J, leaving 12 bases between. The CDR3 is made up of 15 amino acids. The germline V gene has CDR1 LNHNV and CDR2 YYDKDF (reference sequence). The CDR3 loop is CATSRDRGGLQPQHF. CDR3 DNA sequence: TGTGCCACCAGCAGAGATAGGGGAGGGCTTCAGCCCCAGCATTTT. The variable domain in full, completed from reference TRBV15 and TRBJ1-5, reads DAMVIQNPRYQVTQFGKPVTLSCSQTLNHNVMYWYQQKSSQAPKLLFHYYDKDFNNEADTPDNFQSRRPNTSFCFLDIRSPGLGDTAMYLCATSRDRGGLQPQHFGDGTRLSIL.

The chain couples TRBV30 to TRBJ1-5, with 7 bases identical to TRBD1. The J segment lost 3 bases and the V segment lost 6 bases, leaving 5 bases of the junction unmatched. Germline V gene lookup returns CDR1 GTSNPN and CDR2 SVGIG (reference sequence). The CDR3 is made up of 13 amino acids. This CDR3 is CACNDRVNQPQHF. The CDR3 bases are TGTGCCTGCAATGACAGGGTCAATCAGCCCCAGCATTTT.

This chain links TRBV6-5 with TRBJ1-2, with 9 nucleotides matching TRBD1. Germline CDR1 and CDR2: MNHEY and SVGAGI. V shed 3 bases, J shed 2 bases, and the junction held 7 bases outside the gene matches. This CDR3 is 16 amino acids long. The CDR3 bases are TGTGCCAGCAGTTATCTGGGACAGGGTCAAAACTATGGCTACACCTTC. Encoded protein: CASSYLGQGQNYGYTF.

The rearrangement uses TRBV30 and TRBJ2-1; 12 positions match TRBD2. This CDR3 spans 15 amino acids. Trimming took 0 bases from V and 4 from J; bases not matched to a gene: 1. Germline lookup yields CDR1 GTSNPN and CDR2 SVGIG (reference sequence). The CDR3 DNA reads TGTGCCTGGAGTGTAGGACTAGCGGGGTACAATGAGCAGTTCTTC. It specifies CAWSVGLAGYNEQFF.

The chain links TRBV6-4 to TRBJ1-6; 7 nucleotides agree with TRBD1. Germline V CDR1 and CDR2: MRHNA, SNTAGT. The CDR3 is made up of 15 amino acids. With 5 bases clipped from V and 8 bases from J, the junction kept 9 bases outside the gene matches. CDR3 residues: CASSTTGFGDSPLHF. The CDR3 DNA reads as TGTGCCAGCAGTACGACAGGGTTCGGGGATTCACCCCTCCACTTT.

The chain employs TRBV4-1 and TRBJ1-6, with D perhaps TRBD1 (5 bases). Germline-derived CDR1 and CDR2 are MGHRA and YSYEKL. CDR3 length: 15 residues. The V end was cut by 4 bases, the J end by 8 bases, with 15 bases between. CDR3 in amino acids: CASSRGTGGHSPLHF. CDR3 in DNA: TGCGCCAGCAGCCGGGGAACAGGAGGGCATTCACCCCTCCACTTT.